The 31 T cell receptor beta chains reported below all come from one sample, sequenced in a study of T cells in localized non-small cell lung cancer. Libraries were prepared by immunoSEQ multiplex PCR; TCRdb keeps only in-frame clonotypes and omits some of them. The repertoire holds 25,000 to 30,000 clones, with 70% to 90% as singletons. Here the sequenced sample was peripheral blood, taken before any cancer treatment. The receptors originated from a woman aged 18-50 years with stage I lung adenocarcinoma.

Notes on this clone: The same CDR3 is also encoded by other DNA sequences in this sample. This chain uses TRBV29-1 with TRBJ2-7; 8 bases agree with TRBD2. Germline V gene lookup returns CDR1 SQVTM and CDR2 ANQGSEA. The CDR3 has 14 amino acids. V lost 3 bases, J lost 7 bases, and 11 bases stayed unmatched. CDR3 loop: CSVELRGGAGEQYF. CDR3 DNA sequence: TGCAGCGTTGAGTTACGGGGGGGCGCGGGGGAGCAGTACTTC.

This chain uses TRBV6-1 with TRBJ2-3; 10 bases line up with TRBD2. This CDR3 has 15 residues. Germline CDR1 is MNHNS and CDR2 is SASEGT. Unmatched junction bases numbered 3, after V lost 4 bases and J lost 2 bases. For the CDR3, the DNA is TGTGCCAGCAGTGTTAGCGGGAGGACCACAGATACGCAGTATTTT. Encoded protein: CASSVSGRTTDTQYF.

The J gene is TRBJ2-7, the V gene TRBV6-5; no firm D call. Germline V gene data show CDR1 as MNHEY and CDR2 as SVGAGI. This CDR3 region has 11 residues. V lost 7 bases to trimming and J lost 4 bases, with 8 bases between them. The CDR3 loop is CASKKEYEQYF. CDR3 sequence (DNA): TGTGCCAGCAAAAAAGAGTACGAGCAGTACTTC.

The CDR3 loop reads CASSLVAGTYNEQFF. CDR3 nucleotides: TGTGCCAGCAGCTTAGTAGCGGGTACATACAATGAGCAGTTCTTC. The V call is TRBV7-9, the J call TRBJ2-1, with TRBD2 identical over 7 bases. The germline CDR1 and CDR2 sequences are SEHNR and FQNEAQ (reference sequence). CDR3 size: 15 residues. Trimming cost V 1 base and J 4 bases; bases outside gene matches: 4.

This clone appeared once. This chain links TRBV21-1 with TRBJ1-2; TRBD1, the D gene given by the table, was not confirmed from the DNA. TRBV21-1 is shown as a pseudogene. This CDR3 region has 16 residues. The CDR3 loop is CASRRRRETVNYGYTF. The CDR3 DNA reads as TGTGCCAGCAGACGCAGACGAGAGACAGTCAACTATGGCTACACCTTC.

Here the CDR3 reads CASTLAGGRETQYF. The DNA of the CDR3 is TGTGCCAGCACCTTAGCGGGAGGTCGAGAGACCCAGTACTTC. The chain links TRBV6-1 to TRBJ2-5; 10 bases are shared with TRBD2. Germline CDR1 MNHNS, CDR2 SASEGT. CDR3 length: 14 residues. V lost 7 bases to trimming and J lost 4 bases; unmatched junction nucleotides: 6.

V is TRBV7-9 and J is TRBJ2-2; TRBD1 matches at 9 bases. Germline lookup yields CDR1 SEHNR and CDR2 FQNEAQ (reference sequence). The V and J ends lost 5 bases and 7 bases, in that order; junction bases with no gene match: 11. The CDR3 extends over 16 amino acids. The chain's CDR3 is CASSRLTGGPVGELFF. The CDR3 coding sequence is TGTGCCAGCAGCAGACTGACAGGGGGTCCCGTCGGGGAGCTGTTTTTT.

The genes are TRBV28 and TRBJ1-1; tentatively, D is TRBD1 (5 bases). Deletions cut 6 bases from V and 10 bases from J, with 18 bases between. The CDR3 totals 13 residues. Looked up from germline, CDR1 is MDHEN and CDR2 is SYDVKM. The CDR3 loop reads CASSVPGPSLAFF. The DNA of the CDR3 is TGTGCCAGCAGCGTCCCGGGGCCATCCTTAGCTTTCTTT.

V usage is TRBV29-1 and J usage is TRBJ1-1, with D possibly matching TRBD1 (6 bases). V was cut by 3 bases and J by 1 base, with 9 bases left in between. The CDR3 consists of 13 residues. Germline V gene lookup returns CDR1 SQVTM and CDR2 ANQGSEA. DNA of the CDR3: TGCAGCGTTGACAGGGGCCAGAACACTGAAGCTTTCTTT. Translation: CSVDRGQNTEAFF. Based on the CDR3 plus reference TRBV29-1 and TRBJ1-1, the full variable domain is SAVISQKPSRDICQRGTSLTIQCQVDSQVTMMFWYRQQPGQSLTLIATANQGSEATYESGFVIDKFPISRPNLTFSTLTVSNMSPEDSSIYLCSVDRGQNTEAFFGQGTRLTVV.

The chain recombines TRBV6-1 with TRBJ1-2, with D uncertain. Trimming shortened V by 2 bases and J by 13 bases, and 17 bases separated the two germline ends. The CDR3 runs 13 residues. The germline gives CDR1 MNHNS, CDR2 SASEGT. DNA for the CDR3: TGTGCCAGCAGTGAATTGGAGTCCCTAACTAGCACCTTC. This translates into CASSELESLTSTF.

The CDR3 nucleotides read TGTGCCAGCAGTCCATACAAGAACACTGAAGCTTTCTTT. This gives the protein CASSPYKNTEAFF. This chain connects TRBV6-5 to TRBJ1-1; D ambiguous. Germline V gene sequence: CDR1 MNHEY, CDR2 SVGAGI. There are 13 residues in the CDR3. Between the trimmed V and J ends, which lost 5 bases and 1 base, there was a span of 8 bases.

For this clone: The junction shows a germline mismatch at one end, possibly a read error. The chain combines TRBV7-3 with TRBJ1-2, with TRBD1 matching over 7 bases. The CDR3 sequence is 15 residues long. Germline CDR1 is SGHTA and CDR2 is FQGTGA. The CDR3 region is CASSVTGTEDYGYTF. CDR3 DNA: TGTGCCAGCAGCGTAACAGGGACAGAAGACTATGGCTACACCTTC.

J is TRBJ2-1 and V is TRBV30; weak D call: TRBD2 (5 bases). CDR1 GTSNPN and CDR2 SVGIG come from the germline V gene (reference sequence). CDR3 size: 14 residues. Trimming pared 0 bases from V and 0 bases from J, leaving 6 bases between. CDR3 coding DNA: TGTGCCTGGAGTGTACTAGGCTCCTACAATGAGCAGTTCTTC. This gives the protein CAWSVLGSYNEQFF.

This CDR3 is CASSLYRNTEAFF. The CDR3 nucleotides read TGTGCCAGCAGTTTGTATAGGAACACTGAAGCTTTCTTT. V is TRBV27 and J is TRBJ1-1, with D hard to call. This CDR3 contains 13 residues. CDR1 MNHEY and CDR2 SMNVEV come from the germline V gene (reference sequence). V was pared by 3 bases and J by 1 base, with 6 bases between.

The V call is TRBV27, the J call TRBJ2-1; the D gene is possibly TRBD2 (5 bases). From germline, CDR1 is MNHEY and CDR2 SMNVEV (reference sequence). The germline V and J ends were trimmed by 6 bases and 4 bases, with 19 bases remaining between them. The CDR3 contains 16 residues. CDR3 nucleotide sequence: TGTGCCAGCAGCACCCTTAGAGGGAATAAATACAATGAGCAGTTCTTC. Translation: CASSTLRGNKYNEQFF.

The chain employs TRBV5-1 and TRBJ1-3, with D perhaps TRBD1 (5 bases). Trimming took 4 bases from V and 6 from J, leaving 11 bases between them. Germline CDR1 is SGHRS and CDR2 is YFSETQ. This CDR3 is built from 13 residues. CDR3 sequence (DNA): TGCGCCAGCAGCGTGGGACCGTCAAACACCATATATTTT. Translated, it gives CASSVGPSNTIYF.

The chain recombines TRBV28 with TRBJ2-7; D is unresolved. Looked up from germline, CDR1 is MDHEN and CDR2 is SYDVKM. The V end was cut by 3 bases, the J end by 0 bases, with 6 bases between. CDR3 length: 13 amino acids. The CDR3 DNA is TGTGCCAGCAGTTTTGGGGACTCCTACGAGCAGTACTTC. It yields the protein CASSFGDSYEQYF.

This clone showed up just once. The V and J genes are TRBV6-1 and TRBJ2-7; the D gene is possibly TRBD2 (5 bases). Germline assignment: CDR1 MNHNS and CDR2 SASEGT. This CDR3 has 11 amino acids. The V end lost 1 base, the J end lost 7 bases, and 5 bases lay between the germline ends. In nucleotides, the CDR3 is TGTGCCAGCAGTGAAGGGAGGGAGCAGTACTTC. Its translation is CASSEGREQYF.

This clone was counted between two and nine times. The chain carries TRBV4-1 and TRBJ1-2; D uncertain. V gave up 1 base and J gave up 3 bases, with 9 bases separating them. In germline, CDR1 is MGHRA, CDR2 YSYEKL. This CDR3 comprises 14 residues. CDR3 DNA: TGCGCCAGCAGCCAAGCGGACGGATACTATGGCTACACCTTC. Protein sequence: CASSQADGYYGYTF.

The chain is built from TRBV20-1 and TRBJ2-3, with no clear D. This CDR3 is built from 10 residues. V was trimmed by 2 bases and J by 10 bases, leaving 7 bases between them. From germline, CDR1 is DFQATT and CDR2 SNEGSKA (reference sequence). CDR3 nucleotides: TGCAGTGCTAGACTAAGATCGCAGTATTTT. It translates to CSARLRSQYF.

The chain links TRBV5-1 to TRBJ1-1; D gene unclear. The germline CDR1 and CDR2 sequences are SGHRS and YFSETQ. The CDR3 is 14 amino acids. Trimming pared 4 bases from V and 0 bases from J, leaving 10 bases between. CDR3 loop: CASSHGGLNTEAFF. DNA for the CDR3: TGCGCCAGCAGCCACGGAGGGCTGAACACTGAAGCTTTCTTT.

J is TRBJ2-6 and V is TRBV27; D ambiguous. Germline V lookup: CDR1 MNHEY, CDR2 SMNVEV (reference sequence). The CDR3 spans 16 residues. Trimming cost V 0 bases and J 2 bases, with 8 bases left between them. The CDR3 DNA follows: TGTGCCAGCAGTTTATCTGGGATCCCTGGGGCCAACGTCCTGACTTTC. Encoded protein: CASSLSGIPGANVLTF.

This chain's CDR3 is CASSPYVAGADTQYF. CDR3 sequence (DNA): TGTGCCAGCAGCCCCTACGTAGCGGGAGCAGATACGCAGTATTTT. The V call is TRBV14, the J call TRBJ2-3; 9 positions match TRBD2. There are 15 residues in the CDR3. V lost 4 bases to trimming and J lost 4 bases; unmatched junction nucleotides: 6. Germline V CDR1 and CDR2: SGHDN, FVKESK.

V and J are TRBV7-9 and TRBJ1-4, with TRBD1 as a possible D gene (5 bases). Germline values: CDR1 SEHNR, CDR2 FQNEAQ (reference sequence). This CDR3 region has 13 residues. The V and J ends lost 3 bases and 5 bases respectively, with 7 bases between them. The CDR3 sequence is CASSLGLNEKLFF. DNA for the CDR3: TGTGCCAGCAGCTTGGGACTGAATGAAAAACTGTTTTTT.

The V gene is TRBV10-3, the J gene TRBJ2-5; D may be TRBD1 (6 bases). V was clipped by 0 bases and J by 4 bases, with 9 bases between them. The length of the CDR3 is 14 residues. CDR1 ENHRY and CDR2 SYGVKD come from the germline V gene. The CDR3 sequence: CAISESSGVETQYF. The CDR3 DNA follows: TGTGCCATCAGTGAGTCGTCAGGGGTAGAGACCCAGTACTTC.

CDR3 region: CASAGRSWGNEQFF. DNA for the CDR3: TGTGCCAGTGCGGGGCGGTCTTGGGGTAATGAGCAGTTCTTC. The chain has TRBV19 and TRBJ2-1, with a tentative D call TRBD2 (6 bases). The CDR3 loop spans 14 amino acids. From germline, CDR1 is LNHDA and CDR2 SQIVND (reference sequence). The ends were cut back, 8 bases at V and 7 bases at J, with 18 bases in the middle.

This clone showed up just once. V gene TRBV6-1 combines with J gene TRBJ1-2; a weak D match, TRBD1 (5 bases). Germline V CDR1 and CDR2: MNHNS, SASEGT. This CDR3 comprises 16 residues. V was shortened by 0 bases and J by 5 bases, with 16 bases between the two germline ends. The CDR3 protein is CASSEAGRAAGYGYTF. In DNA form, the CDR3 reads TGTGCCAGCAGTGAAGCGGGCAGGGCAGCGGGGTATGGCTACACCTTC.

The chain is built from TRBV19 and TRBJ2-5, with 8 bases lining up with TRBD2. The CDR3 spans 15 residues. The germline gives CDR1 LNHDA, CDR2 SQIVND (reference sequence). J gave up 5 bases and V 3 bases, and 8 bases lay outside the gene matches. The CDR3 region has the DNA TGTGCCAGTAGTATTCCGGGACTAGAAATGGAGACCCAGTACTTC. It yields the protein CASSIPGLEMETQYF.

This sequence joins TRBV19 and TRBJ2-7, with 9 bases that match TRBD1. CDR3 size: 14 residues. Germline loops: CDR1 LNHDA, CDR2 SQIVND (reference sequence). J gave up 0 bases and V 5 bases, and 2 bases lay outside the gene matches. CDR3 region: CASSGQGSSYEQYF. In nucleotides, the CDR3 is TGTGCCAGTAGTGGACAGGGGAGCTCCTACGAGCAGTACTTC. The full variable domain, in which reference TRBV19 and TRBJ2-7 provide the parts outside the CDR3, is DGGITQSPKYLFRKEGQNVTLSCEQNLNHDAMYWYRQDPGQGLRLIYYSQIVNDFQKGDIAEGYSVSREKKESFPLTVTSAQKNPTAFYLCASSGQGSSYEQYFGPGTRLTVT.

This clone came up once. The chain recombines TRBV5-1 with TRBJ2-1; D tentatively reads TRBD1 or TRBD2 (5 bases each). Germline V gene lookup returns CDR1 SGHRS and CDR2 YFSETQ. Trimming left V 0 bases short and J 6 bases short, with 16 bases between. This CDR3 is built from 16 residues. The CDR3 DNA sequence: TGCGCCAGCAGCTTGGAATCTCGGGGCGCGGGCAATGAGCAGTTCTTC. Translation: CASSLESRGAGNEQFF.

The chain combines TRBV7-9 with TRBJ2-5, with D possibly being TRBD1 or TRBD2 (5 bases each). With 3 bases removed from V and 1 base from J, the gap between germline ends came to 6 bases. The CDR3 runs 13 residues. CDR1 is SEHNR, CDR2 FQNEAQ, per germline (reference sequence). The CDR3 nucleotides read TGTGCCAGCAGCTTGGGGGTCCAAGAGACCCAGTACTTC. Amino acid sequence: CASSLGVQETQYF.